This T cell receptor beta chain stems from a study of identical twins. CDR3 size: 14 residues. In germline, CDR1 is LNHNV, CDR2 YYDKDF (reference sequence). With V trimmed by 5 bases and J by 3 bases, 5 bases remained unmatched. TCRdb independently ran MiXCR on the 5' RACE reads; one entry per CDR3 protein. The sample contains 400,000 to 500,000 distinct CDR3 sequences, about 13% of which appear only once. The same sample was also used in a study of yellow fever vaccine responses in identical twins. Turning to that study: Vaccine-induced T cell responses in twins were reportedly observed to appear partly convergent, partly personalized.

The sample consisted of CD4+ T cells sorted from blood. The TCR comes from a woman between 18 and 29 years old in good health. This chain joins TRBV15 and TRBJ1-1, with 8 bases lining up with TRBD1. The CDR3 region has the DNA TGTGCCACCAGCGATTCGGACAGGGACACTGAAGCTTTCTTT. Translating it yields CATSDSDRDTEAFF.